This T cell receptor beta chain was sequenced during a study of graft-versus-host responses after intestinal transplantation. Study in general: Transplant recipients had multivisceral, liver-intestinal, or isolated intestinal grafts. Once they had received anti-thymocyte globulin induction, all recipients took tacrolimus and steroids for around three years.

CDR1 is SGHRS, CDR2 YFSETQ, per germline. This CDR3 is 15 amino acids long. The junction had 6 bases not matched to a gene; V was cut back by 0 bases and J by 8 bases. Assay: immunoSEQ multiplex PCR; the TCRdb copy retains only in-frame clones and omits some. In the table there are about 84,000 clones, 80% to 95% of which are singletons. As to this clone: Its specificity is unknown.

Overall study findings and caveats: Individuals who had graft-donor T cell macrochimerism had allografts that showed high graft-versus-host to host-versus-graft clonal ratios. GvH clones were identified in recipient marrow, with some first appearing in ileum or blood.

The chain has TRBV5-1 and TRBJ2-1; 9 nucleotides line up with TRBD2. The material was unstimulated CD4+ T cells sorted from spleen or lymph node cells, obtained before transplant. This receptor was taken from a human donor who was the organ donor for an intestinal transplant. The CDR3 bases are TGCGCCAGCAGCTTGGCCGCGGGGGGGCTCTATGAGCAGTTCTTC. It translates to CASSLAAGGLYEQFF.